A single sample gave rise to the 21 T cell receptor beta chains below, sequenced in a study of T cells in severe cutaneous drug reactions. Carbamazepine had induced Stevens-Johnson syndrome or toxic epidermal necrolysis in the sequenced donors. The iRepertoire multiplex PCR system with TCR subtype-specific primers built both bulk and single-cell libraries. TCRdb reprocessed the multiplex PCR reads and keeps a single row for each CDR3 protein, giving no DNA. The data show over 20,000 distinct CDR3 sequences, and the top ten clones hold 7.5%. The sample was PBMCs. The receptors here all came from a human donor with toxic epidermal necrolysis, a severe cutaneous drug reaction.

CDR3 protein: CASSKKVTSGNTGELFF. V and J are TRBV5-1 and TRBJ2-2; the D call of TRBD2 rests on TCRdb alone, since no DNA is present to check it. CDR1 SGHRS and CDR2 YFSETQ come from the germline V gene. This CDR3 comprises 17 residues.

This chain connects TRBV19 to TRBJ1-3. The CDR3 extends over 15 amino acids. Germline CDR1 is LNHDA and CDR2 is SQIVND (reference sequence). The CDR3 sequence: CASSIDPTPGNTIYF.

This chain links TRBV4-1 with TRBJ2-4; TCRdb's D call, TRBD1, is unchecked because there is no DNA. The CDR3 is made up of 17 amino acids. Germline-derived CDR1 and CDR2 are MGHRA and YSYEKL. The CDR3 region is CASSRAKDILAKNIQYF.

This CDR3 reads CASSPTAGGRETKYF. The rearrangement joins TRBV7-9 to TRBJ2-5; TCRdb indicates TRBD2, and absent DNA this call remains unverified. This CDR3 is 15 amino acids long. Germline CDR1 SEHNR, CDR2 FQNEAQ (reference sequence). The variable domain in full, completed from reference TRBV7-9 and TRBJ2-5, reads DTGVSQNPRHKITKRGQNVTFRCDPISEHNRLYWYRQTLGQGPEFLTYFQNEAQLEKSRLLSDRFSAERPKGSFSTLEIQRTEQGDSAMYLCASSPTAGGRETKYFGPGTRLLVL.

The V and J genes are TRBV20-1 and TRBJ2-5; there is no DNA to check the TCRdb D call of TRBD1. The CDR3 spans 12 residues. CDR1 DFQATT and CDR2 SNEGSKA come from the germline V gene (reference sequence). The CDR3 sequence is CSASGGLETQYF.

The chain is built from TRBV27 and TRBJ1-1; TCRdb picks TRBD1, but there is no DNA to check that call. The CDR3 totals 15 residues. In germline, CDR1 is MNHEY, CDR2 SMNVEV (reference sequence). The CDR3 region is CASSPSDRMNTEAFF.

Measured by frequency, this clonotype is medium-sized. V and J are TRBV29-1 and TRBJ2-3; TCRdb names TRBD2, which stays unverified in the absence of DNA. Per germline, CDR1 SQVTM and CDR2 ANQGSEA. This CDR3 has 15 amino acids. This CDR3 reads CSVESASGRAGTQYF.

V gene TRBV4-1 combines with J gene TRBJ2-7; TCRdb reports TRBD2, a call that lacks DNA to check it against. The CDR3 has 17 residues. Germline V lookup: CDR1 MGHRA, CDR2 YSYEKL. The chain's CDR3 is CASSQDEVGLAVLEQYF.

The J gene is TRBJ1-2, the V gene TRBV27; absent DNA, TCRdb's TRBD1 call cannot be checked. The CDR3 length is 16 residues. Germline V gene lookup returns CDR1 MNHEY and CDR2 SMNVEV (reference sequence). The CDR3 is CASSLSSVSPVYGYTF.

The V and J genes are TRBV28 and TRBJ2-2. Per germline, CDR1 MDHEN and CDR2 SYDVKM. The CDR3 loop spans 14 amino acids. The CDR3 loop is CASSFNTNTGELFF.

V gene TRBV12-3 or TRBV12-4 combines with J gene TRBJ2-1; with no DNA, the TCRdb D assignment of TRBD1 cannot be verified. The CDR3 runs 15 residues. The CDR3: CASSLVGGHVNEQFF.

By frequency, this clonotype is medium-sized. The CDR3 protein is CASSRGTSGRGSYEQYF. The V and J genes are TRBV7-8 and TRBJ2-7; TCRdb designates TRBD2, a call that cannot be tested without DNA. Germline assignment: CDR1 SGHVS and CDR2 FQNEAQ. This CDR3 is built from 17 residues.

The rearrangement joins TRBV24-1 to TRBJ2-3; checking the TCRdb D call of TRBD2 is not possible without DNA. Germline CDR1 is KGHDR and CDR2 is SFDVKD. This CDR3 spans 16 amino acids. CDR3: CATSTSTSGSTDTQYF.

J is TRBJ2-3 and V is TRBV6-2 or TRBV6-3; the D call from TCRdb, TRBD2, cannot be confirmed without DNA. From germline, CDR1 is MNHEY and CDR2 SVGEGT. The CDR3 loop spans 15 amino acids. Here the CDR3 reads CASSYYSGSADTQYF.

Here the CDR3 reads CASKQGWNEQFF. V is TRBV28 and J is TRBJ2-1; TCRdb indicates TRBD1, and absent DNA this call remains unverified. The CDR3 loop spans 12 amino acids. CDR1 is MDHEN, CDR2 SYDVKM, per germline.

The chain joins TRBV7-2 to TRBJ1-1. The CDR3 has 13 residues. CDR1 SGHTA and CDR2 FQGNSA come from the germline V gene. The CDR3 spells CASRSQKNTEAFF. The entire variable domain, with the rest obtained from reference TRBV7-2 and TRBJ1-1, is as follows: GAGVSQSPSNKVTEKGKDVELRCDPISGHTALYWYRQSLGQGLEFLIYFQGNSAPDKSGLPSDRFSAERTGGSVSTLTIQRTQQEDSAVYLCASRSQKNTEAFFGQGTRLTVV.

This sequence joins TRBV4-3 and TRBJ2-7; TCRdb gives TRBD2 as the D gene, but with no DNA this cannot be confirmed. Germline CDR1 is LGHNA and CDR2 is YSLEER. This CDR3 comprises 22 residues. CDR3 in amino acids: CASSQKWVITEAEAAYPYEQYF.

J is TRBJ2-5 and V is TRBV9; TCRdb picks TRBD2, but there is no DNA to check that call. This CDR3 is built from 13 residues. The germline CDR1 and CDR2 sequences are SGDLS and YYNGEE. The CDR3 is CASSPGPLGTQYF.

Here the CDR3 reads CASNITGVRQATSLAGYTF. The chain recombines TRBV11-2 with TRBJ1-2; absent DNA, TCRdb's TRBD1 call cannot be checked. Germline CDR1 reads SGHAT; CDR2 reads FQNNGV. The length of the CDR3 is 19 residues.

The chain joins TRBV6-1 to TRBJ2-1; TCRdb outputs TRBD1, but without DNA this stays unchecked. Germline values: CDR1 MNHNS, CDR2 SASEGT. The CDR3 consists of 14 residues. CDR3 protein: CASSRTGGKDEQFF.

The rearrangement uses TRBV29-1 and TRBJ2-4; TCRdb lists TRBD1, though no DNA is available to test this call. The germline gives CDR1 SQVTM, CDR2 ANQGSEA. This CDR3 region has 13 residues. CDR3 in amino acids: CSVGGTRSNIQYF.